This TCR beta chain was found in a study of glioma-infiltrating T cells. TCR alpha and beta CDR3 regions were amplified from RNA using iRepertoire nested multiplex PCR. Tissue mRNA or PBMC total RNA, roughly 85-450 ng, went into one-step reverse transcription and amplification. TCRdb reprocessed the multiplex PCR reads with MiXCR, giving one entry per CDR3 protein. Of some 10,000 distinct CDR3 sequences in the sample, roughly 59% were seen once. Notes on the study in general: Gliomas, especially low-grade, showed above-expected tissue-blood divergence; non-neoplastic patients showed below. Tissue and blood shared very few CDR3 sequences.

As to this clonotype: Antigen specificity is unknown.

This CDR3 contains 15 residues. V lost 2 bases, J lost 5 bases, and 15 bases lay in between. The germline V gene encodes CDR1 MDHEN and CDR2 SYDVKM. This chain connects TRBV28 to TRBJ2-5; possible D gene TRBD2, 5 bases. The sequence was collected from a human donor with low-grade glioma or glioblastoma, undergoing nonglioma brain surgery, or in good health (not recorded which). Material for sequencing was glioma tissue, nonneoplastic brain tissue, or PBMCs (not recorded which). The CDR3 protein is CASSLLDMPGETQYF. DNA for the CDR3: TGTGCCAGCAGTTTACTAGACATGCCGGGGGAGACCCAGTACTTC.